This T cell receptor (beta chain) was observed in a study of blood T cell repertoires in COVID-19. Looking at the study overall: In each case, the material was cDNA or gDNA derived from T cells, B-cell-depleted T cells, or PBMCs.

Using immunoSEQ multiplex PCR, the repertoire was profiled, and TCRdb retains in-frame clones only, with some absent. The sample contains nearly 250,000 clones, 65% to 90% of which appear only once. Trimming left V 0 bases short and J 0 bases short, with 9 bases between. The CDR3 runs 15 residues. Germline V lookup: CDR1 SGDLS, CDR2 YYNGEE. Sequencing was performed on PBMCs or T cells enriched from blood (not recorded which). The rearrangement links TRBV9 to TRBJ2-5; tentatively, D is TRBD1 (6 bases). This TCR came from a woman in her forties or fifties with acute COVID-19. The CDR3 DNA is TGTGCCAGCAGCGTAGGGGGACACCACCAAGAGACCCAGTACTTC. This sequence encodes CASSVGGHHQETQYF.